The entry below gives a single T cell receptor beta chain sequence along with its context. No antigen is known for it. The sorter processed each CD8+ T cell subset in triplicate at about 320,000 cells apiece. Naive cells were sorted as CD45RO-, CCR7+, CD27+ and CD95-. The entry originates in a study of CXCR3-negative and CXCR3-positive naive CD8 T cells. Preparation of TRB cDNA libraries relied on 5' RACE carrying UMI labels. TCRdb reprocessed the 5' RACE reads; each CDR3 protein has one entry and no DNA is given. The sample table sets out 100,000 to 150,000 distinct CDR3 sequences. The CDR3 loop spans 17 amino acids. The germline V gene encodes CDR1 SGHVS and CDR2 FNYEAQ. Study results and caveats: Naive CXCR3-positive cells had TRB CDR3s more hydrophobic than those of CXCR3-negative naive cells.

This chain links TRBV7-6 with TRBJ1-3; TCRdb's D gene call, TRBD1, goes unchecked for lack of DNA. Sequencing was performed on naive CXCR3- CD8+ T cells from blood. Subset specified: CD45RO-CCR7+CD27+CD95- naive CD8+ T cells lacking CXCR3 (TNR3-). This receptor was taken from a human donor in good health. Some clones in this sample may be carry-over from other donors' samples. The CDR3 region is CASSLLWGAFSGNTIYF.